This section outlines one T cell receptor (beta chain) sequence together with its context. This record comes from a study of shared clonotypes between healthy human individuals. Repertoires were generated with immunoSEQ multiplex PCR, while TCRdb's copy carries only in-frame clones and drops some. The data hold over 950,000 clones, with approximately 75% observed a single time. The sequenced material came from memory CD4+ T cells from PBMCs. Indicated subset: CD45RA-negative fraction. The receptor's source is a young man in good health. Some clones in this sample may be carry-over from other donors' samples.

The CDR3 loop reads CASSLEKRQFF. The CDR3 bases are TGTGCCAGCAGCTTGGAGAAAAGGCAGTTCTTC. This chain links TRBV5-5 with TRBJ2-1; D unclear. V was clipped by 0 bases and J by 12 bases, with 7 bases between them. This CDR3 has 11 residues. CDR1 is SGHKS, CDR2 YYEKEE, per germline (reference sequence).